What follows are 16 T cell receptor beta chains derived from one specimen sequenced in a study of T cells in Graves' hyperthyroidism and ophthalmopathy. TCR beta CDR3 region amplification was performed from RNA transcripts. The study used the HTBI primer set for a first-round RT-PCR of the TCR CDR3. TCRdb re-derived calls from the multiplex PCR reads in MiXCR, one entry per CDR3 protein. The data hold about 640,000 distinct CDR3 sequences, with 20% observed a single time. Sample: blood. These TCRs come from a man aged 25-45 years with Graves' ophthalmopathy.

The rearrangement links TRBV12-3 or TRBV12-4 to TRBJ2-1; 14 bases map to TRBD2. The V segment lost 5 bases and the J segment 8 bases; nucleotides outside the gene matches: 14. This CDR3 comprises 18 residues. The CDR3 spells CASSLRTSGRLQSYEQFF. The CDR3 bases are TGTGCCAGCAGTCTAAGGACTAGCGGGAGGTTGCAATCTTATGAGCAGTTCTTC.

Comment on this clonotype: A single base separates this from a much larger clone, so it may be a read error. The chain combines TRBV28 with TRBJ2-7, with 7 positions matching TRBD2. CDR3 size: 19 residues. Germline CDR1 reads MDHEN; CDR2 reads SYDVKM. CDR3 nucleotides: TGTGCCAGCAGTTTGGGCGCGGGAAATTTACTAGCGTCTTCCTGCGAGCAGTACTTC. Its translation is CASSLGAGNLLASSCEQYF. Supplemented by reference TRBV28 and TRBJ2-7, the full variable domain reads DVKVTQSSRYLVKRTGEKVFLECVQDMDHENMFWYRQDPGLGLRLIYFSYDVKMKEKGDIPEGYSVSREKKERFSLILESASTNQTSMYLCASSLGAGNLLASSCEQYFGPGTRLTVT.

The rearrangement uses TRBV29-1 and TRBJ2-1; D unclear. Between the trimmed V and J ends, which lost 0 bases and 3 bases, there was a span of 3 bases. The CDR3 contains 12 residues. Germline CDR1 reads SQVTM; CDR2 reads ANQGSEA. The CDR3 protein is CSVEEVYNEQFF. CDR3 in DNA: TGCAGCGTTGAAGAGGTCTACAATGAGCAGTTCTTC.

The chain couples TRBV5-8 to TRBJ1-5; D remains ambiguous. Germline V gene data show CDR1 as SGHTS and CDR2 as YDEGEE. The CDR3 is 14 amino acids. Between the trimmed V and J ends, which lost 0 bases and 3 bases, there was a span of 7 bases. The CDR3 coding sequence is TGTGCCAGCAGCTTGGGTGAAAACAATCAGCCCCAGCATTTT. It translates to CASSLGENNQPQHF.

This clonotype was seen repeatedly, ten times or more. The rearrangement uses TRBV18 and TRBJ1-1; D is possibly TRBD1 (5 bases). The germline V gene has CDR1 KGHSH and CDR2 LQKENI. Deletions cut 0 bases from V and 5 bases from J, with 13 bases between. The CDR3 runs 15 residues. This CDR3 reads CASSPPKNRGTEAFF. CDR3 DNA sequence: TGTGCCAGCTCACCACCGAAGAACCGGGGGACTGAAGCTTTCTTT.

This chain uses TRBV5-4 with TRBJ2-5; no definite D call. The CDR3 loop spans 14 amino acids. The germline V gene encodes CDR1 SGHNT and CDR2 YYREEE (reference sequence). Trimming took off 1 base at V and 4 bases at J, with 11 bases between the two ends. The CDR3 here is CASSLSMAIETQYF. In DNA, the CDR3 is TGTGCCAGCAGCTTGTCCATGGCAATAGAGACCCAGTACTTC.

Note on this clonotype: A single base separates this from a much larger clone, so it may be a read error. The V call is TRBV20-1, the J call TRBJ2-1; 8 nucleotides agree with TRBD2. The CDR3 covers 15 residues. Germline lookup yields CDR1 DFQATT and CDR2 SNEGSKA (reference sequence). The J segment lost 4 bases and the V segment lost 3 bases, leaving 8 bases of the junction unmatched. CDR3 sequence: CSARQTSVRYNEQFF. DNA for the CDR3: TGCAGTGCTAGGCAGACTAGCGTGCGATACAATGAGCAGTTCTTC.

This clonotype appeared a few times. V is TRBV30 and J is TRBJ2-7; D is possibly TRBD1 (5 bases). This CDR3 spans 15 amino acids. Trimming removed 3 bases at V and 4 bases at J, with 19 bases between. Germline V gives CDR1 GTSNPN, CDR2 SVGIG (reference sequence). CDR3 in DNA: TGTGCCTGGAGCCCACAGGCCAGGGTGAAGTACGAGCAGTACTTC. Its protein product is CAWSPQARVKYEQYF.

The chain links TRBV11-2 to TRBJ1-2, with D uncertain. The CDR3 extends over 16 amino acids. The V and J ends lost 5 bases and 1 base respectively, with 17 bases between them. Germline-derived CDR1 and CDR2 are SGHAT and FQNNGV. CDR3 DNA sequence: TGTGCCAGCAGCCCAGCCAGAGGACCGGTTAACTATGGCTACACCTTC. Translating gives CASSPARGPVNYGYTF.

This clonotype appeared many times. The chain carries TRBV2 and TRBJ2-7; 10 positions agree with TRBD2. This CDR3 is 13 amino acids long. Germline V gene lookup returns CDR1 SNHLY and CDR2 FYNNEI. The V segment lost 9 bases and the J segment 3 bases; nucleotides outside the gene matches: 5. CDR3 coding DNA: TGTGCCAGTACGGGACTAGCGATCTACGAGCAGTACTTC. It translates to CASTGLAIYEQYF.

The rearrangement joins TRBV20-1 to TRBJ2-1; 10 nucleotides align to TRBD1. The germline gives CDR1 DFQATT, CDR2 SNEGSKA (reference sequence). V shed 8 bases and J 8 bases; nucleotides not matched to a gene: 12. This CDR3 region has 14 residues. The CDR3 nucleotides are TGCAGTTTTCGCACCGGGACAGGGGTGCATGAGCAGTTCTTC. Protein: CSFRTGTGVHEQFF.

The chain combines TRBV6-1 with TRBJ2-7, with a possible D match to TRBD1 (5 bases). Trimming stripped 6 bases from V and 2 bases from J, with 17 bases between. Germline values: CDR1 MNHNS, CDR2 SASEGT. The CDR3 loop spans 15 amino acids. The CDR3 DNA follows: TGTGCCAGCAGCCTGGTGGTGACAGCCGCCTACGAGCAGTACTTC. It yields the protein CASSLVVTAAYEQYF.

The J gene is TRBJ1-1, the V gene TRBV2; tentatively, D is TRBD1 (5 bases). The CDR3 loop spans 14 amino acids. Germline CDR1 reads SNHLY; CDR2 reads FYNNEI. V lost 5 bases to trimming and J lost 5 bases, with 15 bases between them. The CDR3 spells CASSPQLGVTEAFF. The DNA of the CDR3 is TGTGCCAGCAGTCCCCAGCTGGGGGTAACTGAAGCTTTCTTT.

This clonotype was detected many times. V is TRBV28 and J is TRBJ2-7; 7 positions agree with TRBD1. Germline V gene sequence: CDR1 MDHEN, CDR2 SYDVKM. The CDR3 has 14 amino acids. V gave up 6 bases and J gave up 0 bases; unmatched junction bases: 5. The CDR3 sequence: CASRDRDLSYEQYF. CDR3 DNA: TGTGCCAGCAGAGACAGGGACCTCTCCTACGAGCAGTACTTC.

The V call is TRBV6-5, the J call TRBJ2-2; a weak D match, TRBD2 (6 bases). The germline V and J ends were trimmed by 4 bases and 16 bases, with 25 bases remaining between them. The CDR3 covers 15 residues. Germline-derived CDR1 and CDR2 are MNHEY and SVGAGI. The CDR3: CASSSAGSNRPQGFF. The CDR3 nucleotides are TGTGCCAGCAGTTCAGCCGGGAGCAACAGGCCCCAAGGGTTTTTT.

The V call is TRBV6-1, the J call TRBJ2-3; a possible D gene is TRBD1 (6 bases). This CDR3 has 16 amino acids. Germline CDR1 is MNHNS and CDR2 is SASEGT. V was shortened by 5 bases and J by 2 bases, with 17 bases between the two germline ends. CDR3 nucleotides: TGTGCCAGCAGTTGGGGGCGAGGTACCGACACAGATACGCAGTATTTT. Its translation: CASSWGRGTDTDTQYF.